A single sample is the source of the 30 T cell receptor beta chains below, sequenced in a study of cytomegalovirus exposure and HLA in healthy donors. It was with 60 Vbeta and 13 Jbeta primers that the PCR ran. Libraries were prepared by immunoSEQ multiplex PCR; TCRdb keeps only in-frame clonotypes and omits some of them. The table lists about 110,000 clones, about 75% of them singletons. Sequencing was performed on PBMCs. Receptor source: a man aged 40-55 years in good health and CMV-seronegative.

CDR3 amino acids: CASRDRALYEQYF. Written as DNA, the CDR3 is TGTGCCAGCAGGGACAGGGCCCTCTACGAGCAGTACTTC. The chain recombines TRBV6-1 with TRBJ2-5; 8 nucleotides align to TRBD1. The J call may be wrong; the DNA end is better matched by TRBJ2-7. Looked up from germline, CDR1 is MNHNS and CDR2 is SASEGT. The CDR3 extends over 13 amino acids.

This chain connects TRBV6-1 to TRBJ2-3; the match to TRBD2 covers 8 bases. The germline V gene encodes CDR1 MNHNS and CDR2 SASEGT. This CDR3 spans 15 amino acids. Trimming removed 5 bases from V and 2 bases from J; junction bases left unmatched: 6. The CDR3 DNA follows: TGTGCCAGCAGTCGACTAGCGATGAACACAGATACGCAGTATTTT. Translation gives CASSRLAMNTDTQYF.

As to this clone: This specimen includes other DNA sequences encoding the same CDR3. The rearrangement joins TRBV5-1 to TRBJ2-3, with a tentative D call TRBD2 (6 bases). V shed 0 bases and J shed 2 bases, with 7 bases lying between them. The CDR3 extends over 14 amino acids. Per the germline V gene, CDR1 is SGHRS and CDR2 is YFSETQ. The CDR3 here is CASSLGLDTDTQYF. The CDR3 coding sequence is TGCGCCAGCAGCTTGGGACTAGACACAGATACGCAGTATTTT. The complete variable domain, with remaining parts taken from reference TRBV5-1 and TRBJ2-3, reads KAGVTQTPRYLIKTRGQQVTLSCSPISGHRSVSWYQQTPGQGLQFLFEYFSETQRNKGNFPGRFSGRQFSNSRSEMNVSTLELGDSALYLCASSLGLDTDTQYFGPGTRLTVL.

CDR3 nucleotide sequence: TGTGCCAGCAAACGGGGAAGCTATGGCTACACCTTC. Its translation: CASKRGSYGYTF. The chain recombines TRBV6-5 with TRBJ1-2; D uncertain. Trimming pared 7 bases from V and 4 bases from J, leaving 10 bases between. Germline V gene data show CDR1 as MNHEY and CDR2 as SVGAGI. This CDR3 spans 12 amino acids.

A note on this clone: Other nucleotide sequences in the sample specify the same CDR3. The J gene is TRBJ1-3, the V gene TRBV2; no clear D gene. Germline V gives CDR1 SNHLY, CDR2 FYNNEI. Trimming removed 4 bases at V and 3 bases at J, with 10 bases between. The length of the CDR3 is 14 residues. CDR3 DNA sequence: TGTGCCAGCAGTGCCGGTCGGGGTGGAAACACCATATATTTT. Translating it yields CASSAGRGGNTIYF.

The CDR3 nucleotides are TGCGCCAGCAGCTTGACCAGGACAGGGCGGTACAACTATGGCTACACCTTC. Translating it yields CASSLTRTGRYNYGYTF. The chain is built from TRBV5-1 and TRBJ1-2, with 8 bases identical to TRBD1. Germline V CDR1 and CDR2: SGHRS, YFSETQ. CDR3 length: 17 residues. The V segment lost 1 base and the J segment 2 bases; nucleotides outside the gene matches: 10. Complete variable domain (other parts from reference TRBV5-1 and TRBJ1-2): KAGVTQTPRYLIKTRGQQVTLSCSPISGHRSVSWYQQTPGQGLQFLFEYFSETQRNKGNFPGRFSGRQFSNSRSEMNVSTLELGDSALYLCASSLTRTGRYNYGYTFGSGTRLTVV.

This chain links TRBV5-1 with TRBJ1-4; D uncertain. The germline V gene encodes CDR1 SGHRS and CDR2 YFSETQ. The germline V and J ends were trimmed by 3 bases and 2 bases, with 11 bases remaining between them. The CDR3 has 15 residues. The CDR3, as DNA: TGCGCCAGCAGCTGGGTGGGGAGGACTAATGAAAAACTGTTTTTT. It codes for CASSWVGRTNEKLFF.

The J gene is TRBJ2-7, the V gene TRBV2; 11 nucleotides agree with TRBD2. The trim removed 6 bases at V and 2 bases at J, leaving 9 bases unmatched. Per the germline V gene, CDR1 is SNHLY and CDR2 is FYNNEI. This CDR3 has 16 residues. The CDR3 nucleotides read TGTGCCAGCAGCCCTCTTAGCGGGGGGGCCCCCTACGAGCAGTACTTC. Translated, it gives CASSPLSGGAPYEQYF.

CDR3 nucleotides: TGCGCCAGCAGCTTGACAGGGCCCGATACGCAGTATTTT. It is translated as CASSLTGPDTQYF. V is TRBV5-1 and J is TRBJ2-3; possibly TRBD1 for D (6 bases). Trimming stripped 1 base from V and 6 bases from J, with 9 bases between. Germline CDR1 is SGHRS and CDR2 is YFSETQ. The CDR3 runs to 13 residues.

The V call is TRBV5-1, the J call TRBJ2-5; TRBD1 agrees at 7 bases. The CDR3 totals 14 residues. Germline assignment: CDR1 SGHRS and CDR2 YFSETQ. V lost 4 bases and J lost 5; bases outside the gene matches: 8. The CDR3, as DNA: TGCGCCAGCAGCGCAGACAGGGTGGGGGAGACCCAGTACTTC. It codes for CASSADRVGETQYF.

The chain joins TRBV20-1 to TRBJ1-1; D not resolved. The V and J ends lost 4 bases and 12 bases respectively, with 12 bases between them. This CDR3 has 10 amino acids. Germline values: CDR1 DFQATT, CDR2 SNEGSKA (reference sequence). The CDR3 DNA follows: TGCAGTGCTACTGACACCGTGTCTTTCTTT. This encodes CSATDTVSFF.

The gene calls are TRBV19 and TRBJ2-3; 8 bases align to TRBD1. The V and J ends lost 5 bases and 1 base, in that order; junction bases with no gene match: 8. Per germline, CDR1 LNHDA and CDR2 SQIVND (reference sequence). There are 16 residues in the CDR3. Here the CDR3 DNA reads TGTGCCAGTAGTTTCTTGACAGGGGCTCGCACAGATACGCAGTATTTT. This codes for CASSFLTGARTDTQYF.

This rearrangement joins TRBV12-5 to TRBJ2-1; TRBD2 matches 7 bases. The ends lost 3 bases at V and 15 bases at J; junction bases unmatched: 11. CDR3 length: 13 residues. Germline values: CDR1 LGHNT, CDR2 FRNRAP. CDR3 residues: CASGLAGLGRAFF. CDR3 DNA sequence: TGTGCTAGTGGTTTAGCGGGACTTGGCCGGGCGTTCTTC.

The chain joins TRBV7-2 to TRBJ2-3, with 10 bases that match TRBD2. Trimming cost V 5 bases and J 5 bases; bases outside gene matches: 10. Germline values: CDR1 SGHTA, CDR2 FQGNSA. This CDR3 is 16 amino acids long. DNA for the CDR3: TGTGCCAGCAGCATGAGCGGGGGGGCCTGGGGAGATACGCAGTATTTT. It yields the protein CASSMSGGAWGDTQYF.

CDR3 region: CASSLGSGYNEQFF. Here the CDR3 DNA reads TGCGCCAGCAGCTTGGGTAGCGGGTACAATGAGCAGTTCTTC. The chain links TRBV5-1 to TRBJ2-1; 7 bases match TRBD2. Germline-derived CDR1 and CDR2 are SGHRS and YFSETQ. The CDR3 runs 14 residues. V dropped 0 bases and J dropped 4; count of bases not matched to a gene: 1.

This clone was seen a single time. Here the CDR3 DNA reads TGTGCCAGCAGTTTTTCGGGGTCCTCCTACGAGCAGTACTTC. Translated, it gives CASSFSGSSYEQYF. This chain joins TRBV27 and TRBJ2-7; maybe TRBD2 (5 bases). The CDR3 loop spans 14 amino acids. Germline-derived CDR1 and CDR2 are MNHEY and SMNVEV (reference sequence). Trimming removed 3 bases at V and 0 bases at J, with 9 bases between.

This clone was picked up one time. The chain joins TRBV10-1 to TRBJ2-7; 8 bases map to TRBD1. CDR1 and CDR2 (germline): WNHNN, SYGVQD (reference sequence). The CDR3 totals 16 residues. Losses at the gene ends were 0 bases for V and 2 bases for J; bases not matched to a gene: 6. The CDR3 nucleotides are TGCGCCAGCAGTGAGTCTACAGGGGGTTCCCCCTACGAGCAGTACTTC. It yields the protein CASSESTGGSPYEQYF.

This clone showed up just a few times. This chain links TRBV15 with TRBJ1-4, with TRBD1 as a possible D gene (5 bases). Germline V gene sequence: CDR1 LNHNV, CDR2 YYDKDF (reference sequence). The CDR3 has 15 residues. V lost 1 base to trimming and J lost 7 bases, with 13 bases between them. CDR3 nucleotides: TGTGCCACCAGCAGAGCCATAGGGAGGGGTGAAAAACTGTTTTTT. Protein product: CATSRAIGRGEKLFF.

V and J are TRBV4-1 and TRBJ2-2; 7 positions match TRBD2. V shed 0 bases, J shed 0 bases, and the junction held 7 bases outside the gene matches. The CDR3 has 18 residues. Per the germline V gene, CDR1 is MGHRA and CDR2 is YSYEKL. As DNA, the CDR3 is TGCGCCAGCAGCCAAGAGAATCGACGGGGGGCGAACACCGGGGAGCTGTTTTTT. Translating gives CASSQENRRGANTGELFF.

The V gene is TRBV11-3, the J gene TRBJ2-3, with D perhaps TRBD2 (6 bases). Germline values: CDR1 SGHNT, CDR2 YENEEA. This CDR3 is 14 amino acids long. V was cut by 2 bases and J by 1 base, with 7 bases left in between. CDR3 amino acids: CASSLSGGTDTQYF. The CDR3 nucleotides read TGTGCCAGCAGCTTATCGGGGGGCACAGATACGCAGTATTTT. Drawing the rest from reference TRBV11-3 and TRBJ2-3, the complete variable domain is EAGVVQSPRYKIIEKKQPVAFWCNPISGHNTLYWYLQNLGQGPELLIRYENEEAVDDSQLPKDRFSAERLKGVDSTLKIQPAELGDSAVYLCASSLSGGTDTQYFGPGTRLTVL.

To note about this clone: This sample also contains other DNA sequences that code for the same CDR3. The chain uses TRBV2 and TRBJ1-6; D not certain. The germline V and J ends were trimmed by 5 bases and 8 bases, with 13 bases remaining between them. The length of the CDR3 is 14 residues. Germline values: CDR1 SNHLY, CDR2 FYNNEI. The CDR3 DNA sequence: TGTGCCAGCAGTCTGGAGGGAGTTGATTCACCCCTCCACTTT. Translation: CASSLEGVDSPLHF.

The CDR3 reads CATSRGDLGTGGGYEQFF. The CDR3 nucleotides read TGTGCCACCAGCAGAGGCGATCTTGGGACAGGGGGTGGATATGAGCAGTTCTTC. The J gene is TRBJ2-1, the V gene TRBV15, with 11 bases lining up with TRBD1. The CDR3 contains 18 residues. Germline CDR1 and CDR2: LNHNV and YYDKDF (reference sequence). The V gene end was trimmed by 1 base and the J gene end by 8 bases; junction bases not matched to a gene: 13.

J is TRBJ1-6 and V is TRBV7-9, with 8 nucleotides matching TRBD1. Germline values: CDR1 SEHNR, CDR2 FQNEAQ (reference sequence). V lost 3 bases and J lost 6; bases outside the gene matches: 4. This CDR3 has 15 amino acids. The CDR3 DNA follows: TGTGCCAGCAGCTTTGGTGACAGGGGTAATTCACCCCTCCACTTT. The encoded protein is CASSFGDRGNSPLHF. Based on the CDR3 plus reference TRBV7-9 and TRBJ1-6, the full variable domain is DTGVSQNPRHKITKRGQNVTFRCDPISEHNRLYWYRQTLGQGPEFLTYFQNEAQLEKSRLLSDRFSAERPKGSFSTLEIQRTEQGDSAMYLCASSFGDRGNSPLHFGNGTRLTVT.

This clone appeared a single time. The gene calls are TRBV5-8 and TRBJ1-1; possible D gene TRBD1, 6 bases. Germline V gene data show CDR1 as SGHTS and CDR2 as YDEGEE. Trimming pared 3 bases from V and 3 bases from J, leaving 15 bases between. The CDR3 runs to 15 residues. This CDR3 is CASSSGSSGDTEAFF. For the CDR3, the DNA is TGTGCCAGCAGCTCTGGCAGTTCAGGGGACACTGAAGCTTTCTTT.

For the CDR3, the DNA is TGTGCCAGCAGTGAAGACAGGCCACCGGGGTATTTT. It translates to CASSEDRPPGYF. The chain is built from TRBV6-1 and TRBJ2-3; D may be TRBD1 (5 bases). Germline values: CDR1 MNHNS, CDR2 SASEGT. The CDR3 has 12 residues. The V end lost 1 base, the J end lost 14 bases, and 13 bases lay between the germline ends.

This rearrangement joins TRBV7-9 to TRBJ2-7, with 10 positions matching TRBD1. Trimming at V came to 8 bases and at J to 6 bases, leaving 7 bases not matched to a gene. CDR3 size: 13 residues. CDR1 is SEHNR and CDR2 is FQNEAQ in the germline V gene (reference sequence). CDR3 sequence (DNA): TGTGCCAGCGATTCGGGACAGGGGACCGAGCAGTACTTC. It encodes CASDSGQGTEQYF.

The chain's CDR3 is CASSEAGASYEQYF. The CDR3 DNA sequence: TGTGCCAGCAGTGAAGCGGGGGCCTCCTACGAGCAGTACTTC. This chain joins TRBV6-1 and TRBJ2-7; D perhaps matches TRBD1 (6 bases). V was pared by 0 bases and J by 0 bases, with 6 bases between. Germline V gene sequence: CDR1 MNHNS, CDR2 SASEGT. This CDR3 is 14 amino acids long.

A few counts support this clone. The chain combines TRBV6-6 with TRBJ1-1; 8 bases line up with TRBD1. The CDR3 has 13 amino acids. The germline gives CDR1 MNHNY, CDR2 SVGAGI (reference sequence). V dropped 4 bases and J dropped 7; count of bases not matched to a gene: 5. CDR3 amino acids: CASSWTGKDEAFF. For the CDR3, the DNA is TGTGCCAGCAGTTGGACAGGGAAGGATGAAGCTTTCTTT.

CDR3 amino acids: CASSISSGRNRGTSGNTIYF. Written as DNA, the CDR3 is TGTGCCAGCAGCATTAGCTCCGGCAGAAACAGGGGGACCTCTGGAAACACCATATATTTT. The chain couples TRBV9 to TRBJ1-3, with 8 nucleotides matching TRBD1. The CDR3 sequence is 20 residues long. The V gene end was trimmed by 4 bases and the J gene end by 0 bases; junction bases not matched to a gene: 18. Germline V gene sequence: CDR1 SGDLS, CDR2 YYNGEE.

The chain recombines TRBV7-9 with TRBJ2-7; D is possibly TRBD2 (6 bases). The CDR3 is 16 amino acids. In germline, CDR1 is SEHNR, CDR2 FQNEAQ (reference sequence). V gave up 0 bases and J gave up 2 bases, with 14 bases separating them. This chain's CDR3 is CASSLAGGTATYEQYF. In DNA form, the CDR3 reads TGTGCCAGCAGCTTAGCGGGAGGTACTGCCACCTACGAGCAGTACTTC.